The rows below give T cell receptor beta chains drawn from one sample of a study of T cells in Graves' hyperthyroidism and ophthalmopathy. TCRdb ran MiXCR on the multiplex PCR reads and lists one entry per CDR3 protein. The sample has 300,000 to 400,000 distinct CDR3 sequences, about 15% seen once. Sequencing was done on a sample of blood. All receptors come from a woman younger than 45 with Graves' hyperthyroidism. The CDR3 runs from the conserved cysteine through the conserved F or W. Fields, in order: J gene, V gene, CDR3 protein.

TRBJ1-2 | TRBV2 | CASRPGLGLGGYTF
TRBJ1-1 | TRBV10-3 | CAISSNRGGTEAFF
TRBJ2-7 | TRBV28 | CASSLFVPPYEQYF
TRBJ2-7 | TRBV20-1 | CSAAGGGVPLNEQYF
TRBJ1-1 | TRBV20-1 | CSARDVQGNTEAFF
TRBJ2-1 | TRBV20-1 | CSASSVAGGNNEQFF
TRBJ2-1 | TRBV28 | CASLTGPPYNEQFF
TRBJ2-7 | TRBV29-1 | CSARQSSYEQYF
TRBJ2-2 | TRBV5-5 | CASSLYGSGELFF
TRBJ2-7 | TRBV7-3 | CASSRDLQGEQYF
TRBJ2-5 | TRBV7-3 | CARPPEVQETQYF
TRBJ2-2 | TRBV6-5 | CASSYTDRLTGELFF
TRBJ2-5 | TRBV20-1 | CSAARRAGGQETQYF
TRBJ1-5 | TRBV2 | CASSIQGFQPQHF
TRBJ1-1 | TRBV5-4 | CASSFWGAGGEAFF
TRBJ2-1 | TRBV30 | CAWSRGGQDEQFF
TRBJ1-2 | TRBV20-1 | CSAPGQDMGGYTF
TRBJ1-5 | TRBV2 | CASRVRGNQPQHF
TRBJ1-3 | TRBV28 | CASSFGSGNTIYF
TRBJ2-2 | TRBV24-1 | CATCPGGTTGELFF
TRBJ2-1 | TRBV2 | CASKGPSSYNEQFF
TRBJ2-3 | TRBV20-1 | CSASPGSPTTQYF
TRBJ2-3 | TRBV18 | CASSPRGATGTDTQYF
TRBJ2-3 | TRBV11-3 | CASSLGQKHTDTQYF
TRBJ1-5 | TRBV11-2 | CASSFDQGQPQHF
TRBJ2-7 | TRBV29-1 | CSVEDRIHEQYF
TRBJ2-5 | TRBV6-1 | CAVGRLVQETQYF
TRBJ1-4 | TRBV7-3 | CASSPRGADNEKLFF
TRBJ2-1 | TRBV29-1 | CSVRLAENNEQFF
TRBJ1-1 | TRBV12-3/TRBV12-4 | CASSRGVGSMNTEAFF
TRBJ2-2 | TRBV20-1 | CSARNDDTGELFF
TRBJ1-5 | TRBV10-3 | CAIAQAGGNQPQHF
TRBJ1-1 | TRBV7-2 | CASSLELGMNTEAFF
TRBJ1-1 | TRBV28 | CASRSGKVGLNTEAFF
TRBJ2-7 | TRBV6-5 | CASSYFLQSGYEQYF
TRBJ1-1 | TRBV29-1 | CSVTDGPNTEAFF
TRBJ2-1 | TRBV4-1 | CASSQVGTKYNEQFF
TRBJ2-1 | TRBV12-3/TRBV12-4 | CASSPTGVTSEQFF
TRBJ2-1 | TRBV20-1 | CSARDGGLEQFF
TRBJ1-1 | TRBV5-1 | CASSLEFSRMNTEAFF
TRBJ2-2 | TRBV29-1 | CSVGGNTGELFF